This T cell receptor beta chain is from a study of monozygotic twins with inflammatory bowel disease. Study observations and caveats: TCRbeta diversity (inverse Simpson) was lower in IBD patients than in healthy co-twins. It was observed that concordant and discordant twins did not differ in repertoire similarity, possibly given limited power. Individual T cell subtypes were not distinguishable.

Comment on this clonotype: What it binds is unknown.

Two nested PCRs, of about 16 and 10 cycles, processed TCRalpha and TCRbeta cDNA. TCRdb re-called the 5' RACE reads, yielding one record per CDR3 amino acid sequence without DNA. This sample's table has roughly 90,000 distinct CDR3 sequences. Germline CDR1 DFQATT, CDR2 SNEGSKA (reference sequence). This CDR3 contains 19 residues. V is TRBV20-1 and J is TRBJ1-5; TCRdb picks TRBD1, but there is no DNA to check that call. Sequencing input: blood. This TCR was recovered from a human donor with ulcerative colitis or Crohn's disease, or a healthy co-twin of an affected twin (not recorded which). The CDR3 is CSARVPTGQADISNQPQHF.